These 27 T cell receptor beta chains were sequenced from one sample in a study of PD-1 blockade in classical Hodgkin lymphoma. TCRdb's copy holds only in-frame clones and misses some; the assay was immunoSEQ multiplex PCR. In the table there are about 97,000 clones, roughly 83% of which are singletons. Following autologous stem cell transplantation, relapse occurred in every patient, and exposure to brentuximab vedotin varied. The sample consisted of peripheral blood mononuclear cells (PBMCs), taken at baseline. The receptor set was obtained from a human donor with classical Hodgkin lymphoma.

This chain uses TRBV6-1 with TRBJ2-7; a weak D match, TRBD1 (6 bases). CDR1 and CDR2 (germline): MNHNS, SASEGT. Trimming cost V 2 bases and J 2 bases, with 19 bases left between them. The CDR3 runs to 17 residues. The CDR3 loop reads CASSERWDTSFPYEQYF. CDR3 DNA sequence: TGTGCCAGCAGTGAAAGGTGGGACACTTCTTTTCCCTACGAGCAGTACTTC.

V gene TRBV7-2 combines with J gene TRBJ2-1; 7 positions match TRBD2. Trimming cost V 6 bases and J 3 bases; bases outside gene matches: 11. Germline V gene data show CDR1 as SGHTA and CDR2 as FQGNSA. The CDR3 loop spans 16 amino acids. Here the CDR3 DNA reads TGTGCCAGCAGAAAAGATAGGCTAGCGGTCTACAATGAGCAGTTCTTC. Protein product: CASRKDRLAVYNEQFF. The complete variable domain, with remaining parts taken from reference TRBV7-2 and TRBJ2-1, reads GAGVSQSPSNKVTEKGKDVELRCDPISGHTALYWYRQSLGQGLEFLIYFQGNSAPDKSGLPSDRFSAERTGGSVSTLTIQRTQQEDSAVYLCASRKDRLAVYNEQFFGPGTRLTVL.

This clone has only a few counts. The chain uses TRBV6-5 and TRBJ1-2; 7 bases match TRBD1. V gave up 2 bases and J gave up 7 bases; unmatched junction bases: 7. The CDR3 covers 14 residues. Germline V lookup: CDR1 MNHEY, CDR2 SVGAGI. The CDR3 loop reads CASSYADRTGGYTF. The CDR3 DNA reads as TGTGCCAGCAGTTACGCGGACAGGACAGGTGGCTACACCTTC.

This clone was picked up one time. The genes are TRBV30 and TRBJ1-5; D not certain. V lost 0 bases and J 4 bases, leaving 7 bases between the germline ends. Germline CDR1 is GTSNPN and CDR2 is SVGIG (reference sequence). This CDR3 comprises 13 residues. Here the CDR3 reads CAWSVSRNQPQHF. The CDR3 nucleotides read TGTGCCTGGAGTGTAAGCAGGAATCAGCCCCAGCATTTT.

The V call is TRBV10-3, the J call TRBJ2-3, with TRBD2 matching 7 bases. The junction had 5 bases not matched to a gene; V was cut back by 10 bases and J by 4 bases. The CDR3 loop spans 12 amino acids. The germline CDR1 and CDR2 sequences are ENHRY and SYGVKD. CDR3 DNA sequence: TGTGCCACCGGACTAGAGCCAGATACGCAGTATTTT. Its protein product is CATGLEPDTQYF.

V usage is TRBV10-3 and J usage is TRBJ1-1; D uncertain. The CDR3 covers 13 residues. The germline V gene encodes CDR1 ENHRY and CDR2 SYGVKD. V lost 11 bases and J 0 bases, leaving 13 bases between the germline ends. The chain's CDR3 is CASIAGLNTEAFF. For the CDR3, the DNA is TGTGCCTCCATTGCGGGTTTGAACACTGAAGCTTTCTTT.

The chain employs TRBV2 and TRBJ1-4; weak D call: TRBD1 (6 bases). Germline CDR1 SNHLY, CDR2 FYNNEI. The CDR3 totals 14 residues. The V end lost 1 base, the J end lost 8 bases, and 11 bases lay between the germline ends. The CDR3 DNA reads as TGTGCCAGCAGTGAAGACAGGGCGCGGGAAAAACTGTTTTTT. Its protein is CASSEDRAREKLFF.

In this sample, this clone turned up once. V gene TRBV7-2 combines with J gene TRBJ2-7; a possible D gene is TRBD1 (7 bases). CDR3 length equals 15 residues. Deletions cut 3 bases from V and 0 bases from J, with 12 bases between. CDR1 and CDR2 from the germline V gene are SGHTA and FQGNSA. This chain's CDR3 is CASSFRQGLSYEQYF. CDR3 DNA sequence: TGTGCCAGCAGCTTCAGACAGGGACTCTCCTACGAGCAGTACTTC.

The V and J genes are TRBV7-9 and TRBJ1-2; no definite D call. In germline, CDR1 is SEHNR, CDR2 FQNEAQ (reference sequence). CDR3 length: 14 amino acids. Trimming took 1 base from V and 3 from J, leaving 9 bases between them. The CDR3 loop is CASSLDKQYYGYTF. In nucleotides, the CDR3 is TGTGCCAGCAGCTTAGATAAACAGTACTATGGCTACACCTTC.

The chain carries TRBV6-6 and TRBJ1-4; possible D gene TRBD1, 6 bases. Germline loops: CDR1 MNHNY, CDR2 SVGAGI (reference sequence). Trimming left V 6 bases short and J 4 bases short, with 12 bases between. The CDR3 contains 14 residues. CDR3 amino acids: CASSPTGLNEKLFF. The CDR3 DNA sequence: TGTGCCAGCAGCCCGACAGGTCTTAATGAAAAACTGTTTTTT.

The chain carries TRBV15 and TRBJ2-3; D may be TRBD1 or TRBD2 (5 bases each). Trimming removed 3 bases at V and 1 base at J, with 11 bases between. CDR1 is LNHNV, CDR2 YYDKDF, per germline (reference sequence). CDR3 size: 15 residues. The CDR3 DNA follows: TGTGCCACCAGCAGGGGGCTTAGCGGCACAGATACGCAGTATTTT. Its translation: CATSRGLSGTDTQYF.

The chain has TRBV19 and TRBJ1-5; TRBD1 agrees at 7 bases. The CDR3 is 16 residues long. The germline V gene encodes CDR1 LNHDA and CDR2 SQIVND (reference sequence). The V gene end was trimmed by 5 bases and the J gene end by 4 bases; junction bases not matched to a gene: 11. DNA of the CDR3: TGTGCCAGTAGTTGGACAGGTAGGGAGAGGAATCAGCCCCAGCATTTT. It specifies CASSWTGRERNQPQHF. Complete variable domain (other parts from reference TRBV19 and TRBJ1-5): DGGITQSPKYLFRKEGQNVTLSCEQNLNHDAMYWYRQDPGQGLRLIYYSQIVNDFQKGDIAEGYSVSREKKESFPLTVTSAQKNPTAFYLCASSWTGRERNQPQHFGDGTRLSIL.

J is TRBJ2-5 and V is TRBV27; 8 bases match TRBD1. Germline V gives CDR1 MNHEY, CDR2 SMNVEV (reference sequence). The length of the CDR3 is 15 residues. Trimming took 2 bases from V and 3 from J; bases not matched to a gene: 5. For the CDR3, the DNA is TGTGCCAGCAGTTTAAGGGGACAGGATGAAGAGACCCAGTACTTC. As protein: CASSLRGQDEETQYF.

The rearrangement joins TRBV7-8 to TRBJ1-4; unclear D gene. The CDR3 consists of 16 residues. The ends were cut back, 0 bases at V and 0 bases at J, with 8 bases in the middle. Germline CDR1 reads SGHVS; CDR2 reads FQNEAQ. The CDR3 here is CASSLAGVATNEKLFF. CDR3 sequence (DNA): TGTGCCAGCAGCTTAGCCGGGGTTGCAACTAATGAAAAACTGTTTTTT.

The rearrangement joins TRBV10-3 to TRBJ2-2; TRBD1 aligns across 9 bases. This CDR3 spans 19 amino acids. V gave up 5 bases and J gave up 3 bases; unmatched junction bases: 16. Germline CDR1 is ENHRY and CDR2 is SYGVKD. CDR3 in DNA: TGTGCCATCAGTCTAACAATTCCGGGACAGGGAATGGACACCGGGGAGCTGTTTTTT. It codes for CAISLTIPGQGMDTGELFF.

The V gene is TRBV6-1, the J gene TRBJ2-7, with 8 bases that match TRBD1. There are 17 residues in the CDR3. Germline CDR1 MNHNS, CDR2 SASEGT. The V gene end was trimmed by 4 bases and the J gene end by 3 bases; junction bases not matched to a gene: 14. The CDR3 coding sequence is TGTGCCAGCAGTGGCCCCTCAACAGGGGGGAAAGGCTACGAGCAGTACTTC. Residues: CASSGPSTGGKGYEQYF.

The gene calls are TRBV30 and TRBJ1-6, with D perhaps matching TRBD1 (5 bases). The CDR3 runs to 13 residues. The V end lost 3 bases, the J end lost 3 bases, and 6 bases lay between the germline ends. Per the germline V gene, CDR1 is GTSNPN and CDR2 is SVGIG (reference sequence). This CDR3 reads CAWRDNYNSPLHF. In DNA form, the CDR3 reads TGTGCCTGGAGGGACAACTATAATTCACCCCTCCACTTT.

This sequence joins TRBV30 and TRBJ2-2; 8 bases are shared with TRBD1. Trimming took 1 base from V and 5 from J; bases not matched to a gene: 9. The CDR3 covers 16 residues. CDR1 and CDR2 (germline): GTSNPN, SVGIG (reference sequence). Written as DNA, the CDR3 is TGTGCCTGGAGTGAGGCCTCAACAGGGGGAACCGGGGAGCTGTTTTTT. Its protein is CAWSEASTGGTGELFF. Complete variable domain (other parts from reference TRBV30 and TRBJ2-2): SQTIHQWPATLVQPVGSPLSLECTVEGTSNPNLYWYRQAAGRGLQLLFYSVGIGQISSEVPQNLSASRPQDRQFILSSKKLLLSDSGFYLCAWSEASTGGTGELFFGEGSRLTVL.

The chain links TRBV28 to TRBJ1-1; D gene uncertain. This CDR3 spans 12 amino acids. Germline V gene sequence: CDR1 MDHEN, CDR2 SYDVKM. With 5 bases removed from V and 0 bases from J, the gap between germline ends came to 4 bases. CDR3 loop: CASSLLNTEAFF. As DNA, the CDR3 is TGTGCCAGCAGTCTCCTGAACACTGAAGCTTTCTTT.

The rearrangement uses TRBV4-1 and TRBJ2-7, with 10 bases that match TRBD1. This CDR3 is 16 amino acids long. V dropped 0 bases and J dropped 5; count of bases not matched to a gene: 7. Germline V lookup: CDR1 MGHRA, CDR2 YSYEKL. CDR3 amino acids: CASSQDLGTGVDEQYF. For the CDR3, the DNA is TGCGCCAGCAGCCAAGATCTGGGGACAGGGGTTGACGAGCAGTACTTC.

The genes are TRBV7-3 and TRBJ2-2; the match to TRBD1 covers 9 bases. Germline V gives CDR1 SGHTA, CDR2 FQGTGA. The CDR3 is 16 amino acids. The V and J ends lost 5 bases and 4 bases, in that order; junction bases with no gene match: 8. The CDR3 bases are TGTGCCAGCAGCCTGGGGACAGGGCCTCCCACCGGGGAGCTGTTTTTT. Translation gives CASSLGTGPPTGELFF.

The chain carries TRBV18 and TRBJ2-2, with D perhaps TRBD1 (5 bases). This CDR3 is 14 amino acids long. Germline values: CDR1 KGHSH, CDR2 LQKENI. With 3 bases removed from V and 4 bases from J, the gap between germline ends came to 9 bases. The CDR3 spells CASSPTGITGELFF. The CDR3 DNA reads as TGTGCCAGCTCACCCACAGGAATCACCGGGGAGCTGTTTTTT.

This clone was seen more than once but under ten times. The CDR3 is CASRYPDGRNTEAFF. In DNA form, the CDR3 reads TGTGCCAGCAGGTATCCAGACGGGAGGAACACTGAAGCTTTCTTT. This chain joins TRBV28 and TRBJ1-1; D is unclear. The CDR3 has 15 residues. Trimming pared 6 bases from V and 1 base from J, leaving 15 bases between. Germline lookup yields CDR1 MDHEN and CDR2 SYDVKM. The full variable domain, its missing parts supplied by reference TRBV28 and TRBJ1-1, is DVKVTQSSRYLVKRTGEKVFLECVQDMDHENMFWYRQDPGLGLRLIYFSYDVKMKEKGDIPEGYSVSREKKERFSLILESASTNQTSMYLCASRYPDGRNTEAFFGQGTRLTVV.

The CDR3 is CASSLDPAPNTEAFF. The CDR3 DNA follows: TGCGCCAGCAGCTTGGATCCAGCACCGAACACTGAAGCTTTCTTT. J is TRBJ1-1 and V is TRBV5-1; D remains ambiguous. This CDR3 contains 15 residues. V was trimmed by 0 bases and J by 1 base, leaving 10 bases between them. Germline CDR1 SGHRS, CDR2 YFSETQ.

The rearrangement links TRBV25-1 to TRBJ1-2, with D perhaps TRBD1 (6 bases). Trimming took off 1 base at V and 7 bases at J, with 13 bases between the two ends. The CDR3 loop spans 14 amino acids. Germline V gives CDR1 MGHDK, CDR2 SYGVNS. CDR3: CASSEFGGGRGYTF. In DNA form, the CDR3 reads TGTGCCAGCAGTGAATTCGGAGGGGGGCGTGGCTACACCTTC.

This clone turned up a few times. This chain links TRBV19 with TRBJ2-2, with D hard to call. CDR3 length: 13 amino acids. Trimming stripped 6 bases from V and 5 bases from J, with 10 bases between. The germline gives CDR1 LNHDA, CDR2 SQIVND (reference sequence). As DNA, the CDR3 is TGTGCCAGTAGGGTAGGACCAACCGGGGAGCTGTTTTTT. Protein product: CASRVGPTGELFF.

This clone came up a few times. The chain carries TRBV6-5 and TRBJ2-2; possibly TRBD1 for D (7 bases). Looked up from germline, CDR1 is MNHEY and CDR2 is SVGAGI. The CDR3 length is 14 residues. Deletions cut 7 bases from V and 4 bases from J, with 13 bases between. DNA of the CDR3: TGTGCCAGCAATCCCCAGGGGGGCACCGGGGAGCTGTTTTTT. Translation gives CASNPQGGTGELFF.